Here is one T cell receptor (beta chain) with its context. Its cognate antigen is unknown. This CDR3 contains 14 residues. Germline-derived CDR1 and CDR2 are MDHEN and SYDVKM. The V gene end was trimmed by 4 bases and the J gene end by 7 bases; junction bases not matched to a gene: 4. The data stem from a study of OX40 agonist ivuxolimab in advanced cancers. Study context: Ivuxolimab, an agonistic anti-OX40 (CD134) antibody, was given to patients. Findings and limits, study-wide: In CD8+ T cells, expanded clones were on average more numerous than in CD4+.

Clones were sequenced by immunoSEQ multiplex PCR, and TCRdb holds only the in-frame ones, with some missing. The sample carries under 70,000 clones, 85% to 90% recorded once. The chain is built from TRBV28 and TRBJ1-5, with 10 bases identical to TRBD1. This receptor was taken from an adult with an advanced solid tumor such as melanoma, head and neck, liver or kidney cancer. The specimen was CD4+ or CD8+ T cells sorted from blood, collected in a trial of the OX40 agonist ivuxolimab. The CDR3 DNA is TGTGCCAGCAGTTACGACAGGGGGCAACAGCCCCAGCATTTT. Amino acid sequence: CASSYDRGQQPQHF.